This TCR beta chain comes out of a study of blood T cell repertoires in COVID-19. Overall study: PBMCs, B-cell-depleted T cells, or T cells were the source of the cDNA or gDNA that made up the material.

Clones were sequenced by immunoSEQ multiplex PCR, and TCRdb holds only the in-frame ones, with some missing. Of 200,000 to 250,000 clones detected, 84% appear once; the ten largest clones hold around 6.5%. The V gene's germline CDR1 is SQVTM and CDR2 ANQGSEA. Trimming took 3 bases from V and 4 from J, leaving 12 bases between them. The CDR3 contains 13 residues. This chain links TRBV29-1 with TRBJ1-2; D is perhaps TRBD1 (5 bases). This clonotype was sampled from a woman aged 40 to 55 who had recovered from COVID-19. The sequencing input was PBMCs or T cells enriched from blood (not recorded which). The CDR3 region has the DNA TGCAGCGTTGACGGCCAGGGCCGCTATGGCTACACCTTC. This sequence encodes CSVDGQGRYGYTF.